This T cell receptor beta chain emerged from a study of CD8 T cells in ankylosing spondylitis. Findings and caveats of the study: Earlier literature documents some of the motif variants in reactive arthritis synovial fluid and blood. Among TCR beta sequences, a motif of several highly homologous variants appeared characteristic of ankylosing spondylitis blood.

Comment on this clonotype: Its antigen is unknown.

Trimming removed 4 bases from V and 0 bases from J; junction bases left unmatched: 7. The germline V gene encodes CDR1 SGHKS and CDR2 YYEKEE (reference sequence). The CDR3 runs 17 residues. TCRdb processed the 5' RACE reads anew with MiXCR; each CDR3 protein has one entry. In the table there are approximately 500,000 distinct CDR3 sequences, roughly 13% of which are singletons. This clonotype was obtained from a male donor with ankylosing spondylitis. Sequencing used blood, either unsorted or a sorted T cell fraction (not recorded which). The chain combines TRBV5-5 with TRBJ2-6; TRBD1 aligns across 7 bases. The DNA of the CDR3 is TGTGCCAGCAGCGCCTCGACAGGGAACTCTGGGGCCAACGTCCTGACTTTC. Translating gives CASSASTGNSGANVLTF. The full variable domain, rest sourced from reference TRBV5-5 and TRBJ2-6, is DAGVTQSPTHLIKTRGQQVTLRCSPISGHKSVSWYQQVLGQGPQFIFQYYEKEERGRGNFPDRFSARQFPNYSSELNVNALLLGDSALYLCASSASTGNSGANVLTFGAGSRLTVL.